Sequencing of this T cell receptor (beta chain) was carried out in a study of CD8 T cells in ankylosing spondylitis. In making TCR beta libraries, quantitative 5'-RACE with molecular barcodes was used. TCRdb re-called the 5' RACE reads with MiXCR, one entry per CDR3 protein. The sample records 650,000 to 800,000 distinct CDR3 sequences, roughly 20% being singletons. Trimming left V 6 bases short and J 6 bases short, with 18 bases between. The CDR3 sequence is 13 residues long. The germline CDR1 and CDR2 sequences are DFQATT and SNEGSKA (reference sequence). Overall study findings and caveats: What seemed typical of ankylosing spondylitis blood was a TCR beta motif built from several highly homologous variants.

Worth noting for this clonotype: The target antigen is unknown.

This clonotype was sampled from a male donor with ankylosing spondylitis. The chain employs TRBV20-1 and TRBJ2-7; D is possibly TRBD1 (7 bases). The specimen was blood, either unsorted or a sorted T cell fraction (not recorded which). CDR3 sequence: CSAPNRGSGEQYF. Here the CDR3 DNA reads TGCAGTGCCCCCAACAGGGGTAGCGGCGAGCAGTACTTC.